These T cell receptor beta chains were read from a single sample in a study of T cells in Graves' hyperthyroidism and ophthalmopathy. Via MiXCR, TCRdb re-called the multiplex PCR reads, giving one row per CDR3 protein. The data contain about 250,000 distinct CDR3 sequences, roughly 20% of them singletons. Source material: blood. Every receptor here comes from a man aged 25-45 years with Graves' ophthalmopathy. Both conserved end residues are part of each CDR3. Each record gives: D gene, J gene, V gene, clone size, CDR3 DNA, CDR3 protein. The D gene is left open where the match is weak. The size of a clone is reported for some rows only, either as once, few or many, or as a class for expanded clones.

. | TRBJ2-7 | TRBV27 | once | TGTGCCAGCAGTTTAATGTGGGTGGGCGAGCAGTACTTC | CASSLMWVGEQYF
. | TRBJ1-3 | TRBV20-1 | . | TGCAGTGCTTATCACACGGGGGGAAACACCATATATTTT | CSAYHTGGNTIYF
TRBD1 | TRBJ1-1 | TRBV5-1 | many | TGCGCCAGCAGGGACAGGGGACCTGAAGCTTTCTTT | CASRDRGPEAFF
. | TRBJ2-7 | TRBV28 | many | TGTGCCAGCAGTCCCGGGCCCGCGCTAGATGGCGAGCAGTACTTC | CASSPGPALDGEQYF
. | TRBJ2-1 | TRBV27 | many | TGTGCCAGCAGTCGGCCAGGGTCCAATGAGCAGTTCTTC | CASSRPGSNEQFF
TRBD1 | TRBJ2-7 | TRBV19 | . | TGTGCCAGTAGTATTCTCGGACAGGGGGACGAGCAGTACTTC | CASSILGQGDEQYF
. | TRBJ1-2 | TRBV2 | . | TGTGCCAGCAGTGGGGAGCCAGAGAGTGGCTACACCTTC | CASSGEPESGYTF
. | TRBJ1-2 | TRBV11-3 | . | TGTGCCAGCAGCTTTGGCTGGGACTATGGCTACACCTTC | CASSFGWDYGYTF
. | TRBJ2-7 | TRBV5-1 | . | TGCGCCAACAGCTCGACCCCGTACGAGCAGTACTTC | CANSSTPYEQYF
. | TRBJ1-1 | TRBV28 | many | TGTGCCAGCAGTTTATCGGGGGGGGGGCGGGCTGAAGCTTTCTTT | CASSLSGGGRAEAFF
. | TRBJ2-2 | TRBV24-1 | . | TGTGCCACCAGGGACAGTAGCTCCGGGGAGCTGTTTTTT | CATRDSSSGELFF
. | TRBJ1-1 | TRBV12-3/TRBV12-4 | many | TGTGCCAGCAGTTCGTACCCCAGGCAGGGAACGAACACTGAAGCTTTCTTT | CASSSYPRQGTNTEAFF
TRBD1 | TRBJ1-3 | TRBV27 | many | TGTGCCAGCAGTTTATCGTGGGACAGGGGATCCGGAAACACCATATATTTT | CASSLSWDRGSGNTIYF
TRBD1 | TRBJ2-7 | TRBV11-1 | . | TGTGCCAGCAGCCCCCGGGACAGGGAGAACGAGCAGTACTTC | CASSPRDRENEQYF
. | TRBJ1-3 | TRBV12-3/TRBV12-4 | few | TGTGCCAGCAGTTTAATCGCAGGCGGCGGAAACACCATATATTTT | CASSLIAGGGNTIYF
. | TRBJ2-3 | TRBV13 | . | TGTGCCAGCAGCTTAGGCAGACTTAGCACAGATACGCAGTATTTT | CASSLGRLSTDTQYF
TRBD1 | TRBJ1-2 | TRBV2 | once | TGTGCCAGTCGTCCCGGGACAGGGTATGGTGGCTACACCTTC | CASRPGTGYGGYTF
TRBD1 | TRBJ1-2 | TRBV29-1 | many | TGCAGCGTTGACTCGCGACAGGGGAACTATGGCTACACCTTC | CSVDSRQGNYGYTF
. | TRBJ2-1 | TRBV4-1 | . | TGCGCCAGCAGCCAAAAGGGACCCCCAGTGGATGAGCAGTTCTTC | CASSQKGPPVDEQFF